These 8 T cell receptor beta chains were sequenced from one sample in a study of OX40 agonist ivuxolimab in advanced cancers. Sequenced by immunoSEQ multiplex PCR; TCRdb stores in-frame clones only, minus some. The sample comprises roughly 60,000 clones, nearly 95% of which are singletons, and around 25% rests with the top ten. The sample consisted of CD4+ or CD8+ T cells sorted from blood, taken in a trial of the OX40 agonist ivuxolimab. These receptors all come from an adult with an advanced solid tumor such as melanoma, head and neck, liver or kidney cancer.

The chain's CDR3 is CASSYYHSGANVLTF. The CDR3 nucleotides are TGTGCCAGCAGTTACTACCATTCCGGGGCCAACGTCCTGACTTTC. J is TRBJ2-6 and V is TRBV6-6; the D is unclear. V was shortened by 1 base and J by 4 bases, with 8 bases between the two germline ends. The CDR3 sequence is 15 residues long. Germline values: CDR1 MNHNY, CDR2 SVGAGI (reference sequence).

The chain's CDR3 is CASGSAIIGIDTQYF. The CDR3 region has the DNA TGTGCTAGTGGTTCCGCCATTATCGGAATAGATACGCAGTATTTT. The rearrangement joins TRBV12-5 to TRBJ2-3; D ambiguous. This CDR3 has 15 residues. From germline, CDR1 is LGHNT and CDR2 FRNRAP. Trimming left V 4 bases short and J 5 bases short, with 16 bases between.

The chain links TRBV27 to TRBJ2-1; either TRBD1 or TRBD2 may fit D (5 bases each). V was cut by 0 bases and J by 0 bases, with 9 bases left in between. The CDR3 sequence is 16 residues long. Germline V gene lookup returns CDR1 MNHEY and CDR2 SMNVEV (reference sequence). The CDR3 DNA is TGTGCCAGCAGTTTATCCCCAGGGAGCTCCTACAATGAGCAGTTCTTC. Its translation is CASSLSPGSSYNEQFF.

This clone has a single count. CDR3 in amino acids: CASSLGGSSYNEQFF. For the CDR3, the DNA is TGCGCCAGCAGCTTGGGGGGGAGCTCCTACAATGAGCAGTTCTTC. The rearrangement joins TRBV5-1 to TRBJ2-1; D could derive from TRBD1 or TRBD2 (5 bases each). This CDR3 comprises 15 residues. The V and J ends lost 0 bases and 0 bases respectively, with 7 bases between them. Per germline, CDR1 SGHRS and CDR2 YFSETQ. The full variable domain, completed using reference TRBV5-1 and TRBJ2-1, is KAGVTQTPRYLIKTRGQQVTLSCSPISGHRSVSWYQQTPGQGLQFLFEYFSETQRNKGNFPGRFSGRQFSNSRSEMNVSTLELGDSALYLCASSLGGSSYNEQFFGPGTRLTVL.

The chain carries TRBV4-1 and TRBJ2-1; D gene unclear. Germline V gene lookup returns CDR1 MGHRA and CDR2 YSYEKL. Trimming took off 0 bases at V and 4 bases at J, with 10 bases between the two ends. The CDR3 contains 15 residues. CDR3 loop: CASSQDRVSYNEQFF. CDR3 DNA sequence: TGCGCCAGCAGCCAAGATAGGGTATCTTACAATGAGCAGTTCTTC.

The chain couples TRBV11-2 to TRBJ2-2; D not certain. V lost 6 bases, J lost 11 bases, and 13 bases lay in between. CDR1 is SGHAT, CDR2 FQNNGV, per germline. There are 12 residues in the CDR3. The CDR3 reads CASSFTLPELFF. The CDR3 DNA reads as TGTGCCAGCAGTTTCACTCTACCAGAGCTGTTTTTT.

This rearrangement joins TRBV28 to TRBJ1-5; D is unclear. The CDR3 is made up of 13 amino acids. V was shortened by 3 bases and J by 5 bases, with 8 bases between the two germline ends. Germline lookup yields CDR1 MDHEN and CDR2 SYDVKM. The CDR3 region has the DNA TGTGCCAGCAGTTTTTTCGGCGATCAGCCCCAGCATTTT. Translated: CASSFFGDQPQHF.

This chain uses TRBV11-2 with TRBJ2-2; 7 nucleotides agree with TRBD2. Trimming cost V 5 bases and J 4 bases; bases outside gene matches: 10. The CDR3 loop spans 16 amino acids. Germline CDR1 reads SGHAT; CDR2 reads FQNNGV. Written as DNA, the CDR3 is TGTGCCAGCAGCCCCGGAGCGGGATCCCCCACCGGGGAGCTGTTTTTT. This translates into CASSPGAGSPTGELFF.